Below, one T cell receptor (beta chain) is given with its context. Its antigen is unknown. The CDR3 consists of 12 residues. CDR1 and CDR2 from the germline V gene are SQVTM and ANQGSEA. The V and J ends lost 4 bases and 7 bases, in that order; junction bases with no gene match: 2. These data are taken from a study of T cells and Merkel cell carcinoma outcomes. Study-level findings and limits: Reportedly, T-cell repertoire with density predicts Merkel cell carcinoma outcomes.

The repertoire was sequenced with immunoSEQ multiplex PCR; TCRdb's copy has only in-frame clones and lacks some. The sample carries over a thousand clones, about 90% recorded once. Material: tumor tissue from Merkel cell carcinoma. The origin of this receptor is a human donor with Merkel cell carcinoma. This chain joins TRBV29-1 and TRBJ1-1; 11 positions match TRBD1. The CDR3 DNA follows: TGCAGCGTTGGGACAGGGGGCGGTGAAGCTTTCTTT. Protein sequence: CSVGTGGGEAFF.